This T cell receptor beta chain stems from a study of T cells in women clearing cervical HPV infection. About this clone: Its ends do not fully match the called genes, so a read error is possible. The read finishes 3 residues shy of the CDR3 end, and the germline J gene is used to complete it.

The CDR3 is 14 amino acids. CDR1 SSHAT and CDR2 FNYEAQ come from the germline V gene (reference sequence). The protocol was immunoSEQ multiplex PCR, while the TCRdb copy is restricted to in-frame clones and leaves out a portion. The sample shows about 30,000 clones, and about 3.1% sits with its ten largest clones. This chain connects TRBV7-7 to TRBJ1-2; TRBD1 matches at 7 bases. This receptor was obtained from a woman between 18 and 70 years old with a cervical HPV16 infection that either progressed to CIN3+ or cleared (not recorded which). The sample taken for sequencing was blood buffy coat. The CDR3 protein is CASSYEGANYDYTF. The CDR3 bases that were read are TGTGCTAGCAGTTACGAGGGGGCAAACTACGAC.